This T cell receptor (beta chain) stems from a study of T cell changes during pregnancy in multiple sclerosis (dated by TCRdb to about 2019). Background on the whole study: The study examined how the T cell repertoire changed over the course of pregnancy in women with multiple sclerosis.

Libraries were made using the immunoSEQ multiplex PCR assay. This immuneACCESS table, as held by TCRdb, lists in-frame sequences with V and J called but not all clones. Of the missing ones, under half trace to an unresolved V gene in checked studies; the others have no known cause. The sample yields about 18,000 clones; 88% were counted once. The top ten clones comprise approximately 1.3% of the sample. Between the V and J ends, shortened by 7 bases and 5 bases respectively, the junction contains 14 bases. From the cysteine up to the phenylalanine, the CDR3 has a length of 13 residues. Of the read, only the CDR3 DNA is kept; its 39 bases are in frame from base 1. CDR1 and CDR2, per the germline V gene, are SGHDT and YYEEEE. With respect to this clone: This clone's antigen is unknown. No much larger clone is present one base from it, and per-base qualities are unavailable.

The V gene is TRBV5-6 and the J gene is TRBJ2-3, and perhaps TRBD1 as D gene, on 5 matching bases. The receptor's source is a female donor in good health, enrolled as a control in a pregnancy study. The material sequenced was CD4+ T cells from peripheral blood mononuclear cells, taken in the first trimester of pregnancy. This receptor has the CDR3 CASVDTGEDTQYF. Read as DNA, the sequence is TGTGCCAGCGTGGACACAGGTGAAGATACGCAGTATTTT.